This TCR beta chain was identified during a study of blood T cell repertoires in COVID-19. The overall study: Samples representing acute and convalescent COVID-19 were sourced from the United States, Italy and Spain. T cells, B-cell-depleted T cells, or PBMCs supplied cDNA or gDNA.

Methods used by the authors: Scientists estimated how many nucleated cells there were by amplifying reference gene primers. Sequencing used immunoSEQ multiplex PCR; TCRdb keeps in-frame clones, though not all of them. That table supplies the V and J calls and clone size; D and trimming were determined from the DNA. The sample consists of about 140,000 clones, 80% of them appearing once. Germline trimming cut 5 bases from V and 1 base from J; bases unmatched to any gene: 7. Germline CDR1 and CDR2: LNHDA and SQIVND (reference sequence). This CDR3 region has 15 residues. The source material was peripheral blood. This chain uses TRBV19 with TRBJ1-1; the match to TRBD1 covers 7 bases. The source is a man between 65 and 80 years old who had recovered from COVID-19. The CDR3 here is CASSRPQGRNTEAFF. The CDR3, as DNA: TGTGCCAGTAGTCGCCCACAGGGGCGGAACACTGAAGCTTTCTTT.